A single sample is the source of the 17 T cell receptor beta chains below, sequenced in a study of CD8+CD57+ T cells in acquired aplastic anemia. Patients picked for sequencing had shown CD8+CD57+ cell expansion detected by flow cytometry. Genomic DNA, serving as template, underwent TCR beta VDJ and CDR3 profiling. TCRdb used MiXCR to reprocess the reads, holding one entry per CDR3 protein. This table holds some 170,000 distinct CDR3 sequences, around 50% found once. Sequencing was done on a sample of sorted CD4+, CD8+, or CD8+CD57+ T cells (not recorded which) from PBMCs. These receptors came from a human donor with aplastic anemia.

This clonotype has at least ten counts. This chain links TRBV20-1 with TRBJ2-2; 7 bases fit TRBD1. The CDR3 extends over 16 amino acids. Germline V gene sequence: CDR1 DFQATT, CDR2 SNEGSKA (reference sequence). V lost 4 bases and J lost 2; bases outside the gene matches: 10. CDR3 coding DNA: TGCAGTGCTAAGAAAGCCGGGACAGACAACACCGGGGAGCTGTTTTTT. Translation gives CSAKKAGTDNTGELFF.

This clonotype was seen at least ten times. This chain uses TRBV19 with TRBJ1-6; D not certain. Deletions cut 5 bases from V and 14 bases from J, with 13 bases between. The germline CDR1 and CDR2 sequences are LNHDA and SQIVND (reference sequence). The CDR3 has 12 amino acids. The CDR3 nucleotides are TGTGCCAGTAGTTCCTATTTAGGATCCCTCCACTTT. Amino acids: CASSSYLGSLHF.

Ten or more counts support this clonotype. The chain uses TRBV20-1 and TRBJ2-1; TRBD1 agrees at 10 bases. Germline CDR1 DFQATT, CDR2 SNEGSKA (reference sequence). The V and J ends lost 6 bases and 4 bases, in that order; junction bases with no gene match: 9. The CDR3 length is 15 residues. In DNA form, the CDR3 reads TGCAGTGCCACGCCCGGGACAGGGGCATACAATGAGCAGTTCTTC. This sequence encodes CSATPGTGAYNEQFF.

This chain's CDR3 is CASQGSGTGYEQYF. The CDR3 region has the DNA TGTGCCAGCCAAGGGAGCGGGACCGGCTACGAGCAGTACTTC. The chain links TRBV2 to TRBJ2-7; 7 bases fit TRBD2. Germline CDR1 reads SNHLY; CDR2 reads FYNNEI. The trim removed 8 bases at V and 3 bases at J, leaving 10 bases unmatched. The CDR3 runs 14 residues. The entire variable domain, with the rest obtained from reference TRBV2 and TRBJ2-7, is as follows: EPEVTQTPSHQVTQMGQEVILRCVPISNHLYFYWYRQILGQKVEFLVSFYNNEISEKSEIFDDQFSVERPDGSNFTLKIRSTKLEDSAMYFCASQGSGTGYEQYFGPGTRLTVT.

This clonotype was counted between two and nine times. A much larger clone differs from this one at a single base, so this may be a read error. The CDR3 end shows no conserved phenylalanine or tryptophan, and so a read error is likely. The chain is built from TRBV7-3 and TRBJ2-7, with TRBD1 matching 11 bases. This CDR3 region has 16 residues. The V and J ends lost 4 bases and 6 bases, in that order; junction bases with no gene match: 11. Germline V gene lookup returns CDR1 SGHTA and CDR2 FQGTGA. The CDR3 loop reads CASSSLGQGAHSEQYL. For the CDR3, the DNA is TGTGCCAGCAGCTCCCTCGGACAGGGGGCGCATAGCGAGCAGTACCTC.

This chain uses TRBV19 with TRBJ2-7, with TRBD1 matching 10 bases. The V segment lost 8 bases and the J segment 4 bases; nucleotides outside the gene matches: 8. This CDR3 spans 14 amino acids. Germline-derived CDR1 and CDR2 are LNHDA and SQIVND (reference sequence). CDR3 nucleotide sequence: TGTGCCAGTGGCCCGGGACAGGGGCTATACGAGCAGTACTTC. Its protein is CASGPGQGLYEQYF.

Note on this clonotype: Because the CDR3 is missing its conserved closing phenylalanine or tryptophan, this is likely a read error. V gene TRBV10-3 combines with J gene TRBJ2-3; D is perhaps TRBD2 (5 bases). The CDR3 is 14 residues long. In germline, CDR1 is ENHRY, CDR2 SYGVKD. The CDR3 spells CAISPGIGTDTQYL. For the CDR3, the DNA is TGTGCAATCAGCCCCGGGATTGGTACAGATACGCAGTATCTT.

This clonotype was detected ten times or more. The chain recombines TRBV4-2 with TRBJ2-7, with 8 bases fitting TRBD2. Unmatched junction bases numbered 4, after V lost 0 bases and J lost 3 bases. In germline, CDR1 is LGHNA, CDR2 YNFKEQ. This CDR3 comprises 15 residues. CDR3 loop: CASSQEAGGFYEQYF. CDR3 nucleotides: TGTGCCAGCAGCCAAGAGGCGGGGGGTTTCTACGAGCAGTACTTC.

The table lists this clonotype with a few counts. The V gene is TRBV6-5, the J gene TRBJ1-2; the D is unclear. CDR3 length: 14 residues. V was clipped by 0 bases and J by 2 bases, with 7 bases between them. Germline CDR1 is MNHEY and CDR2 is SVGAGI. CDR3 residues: CASSYSAGNYGYTF. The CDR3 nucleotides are TGTGCCAGCAGTTACTCGGCCGGAAACTATGGCTACACCTTC.

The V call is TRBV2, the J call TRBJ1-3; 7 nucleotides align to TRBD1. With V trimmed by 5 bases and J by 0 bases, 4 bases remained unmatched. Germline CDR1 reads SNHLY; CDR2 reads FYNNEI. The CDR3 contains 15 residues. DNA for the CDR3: TGTGCCAGCAGTCTCGACAGGGACTCTGGAAACACCATATATTTT. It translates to CASSLDRDSGNTIYF.

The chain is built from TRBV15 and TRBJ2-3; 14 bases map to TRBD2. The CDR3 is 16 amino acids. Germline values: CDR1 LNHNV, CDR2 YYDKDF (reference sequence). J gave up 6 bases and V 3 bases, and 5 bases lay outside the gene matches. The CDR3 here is CATSREGTSGGDTQYF. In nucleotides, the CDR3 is TGTGCCACCAGCAGGGAGGGGACTAGCGGGGGCGATACGCAGTATTTT.

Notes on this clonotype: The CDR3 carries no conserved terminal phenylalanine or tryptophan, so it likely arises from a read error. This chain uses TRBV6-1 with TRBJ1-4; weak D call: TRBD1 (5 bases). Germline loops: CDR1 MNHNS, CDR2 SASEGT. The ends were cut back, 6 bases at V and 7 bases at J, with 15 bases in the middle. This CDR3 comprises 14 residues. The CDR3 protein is CASSPIQRGEKLFS. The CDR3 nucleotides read TGTGCCAGCAGCCCGATCCAGAGGGGTGAAAAACTGTTTTCT.

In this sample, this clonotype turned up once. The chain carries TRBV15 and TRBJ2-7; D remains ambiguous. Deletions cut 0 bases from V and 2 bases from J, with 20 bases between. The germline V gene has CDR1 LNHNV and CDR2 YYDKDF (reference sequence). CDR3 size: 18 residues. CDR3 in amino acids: CATSRDRRGPPSTYEQYF. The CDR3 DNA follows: TGTGCCACCAGCAGAGATAGGCGTGGGCCTCCTTCCACCTACGAGCAGTACTTC.

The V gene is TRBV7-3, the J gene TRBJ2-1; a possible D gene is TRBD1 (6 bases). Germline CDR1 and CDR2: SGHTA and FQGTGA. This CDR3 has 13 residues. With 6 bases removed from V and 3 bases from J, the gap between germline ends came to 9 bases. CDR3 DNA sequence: TGTGCCAGCAGTCGGACAGACTACAATGAGCAGTTCTTC. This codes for CASSRTDYNEQFF.

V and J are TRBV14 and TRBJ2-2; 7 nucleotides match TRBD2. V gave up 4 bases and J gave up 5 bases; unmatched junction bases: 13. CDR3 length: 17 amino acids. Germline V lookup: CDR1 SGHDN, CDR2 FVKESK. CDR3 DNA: TGTGCCAGCAGCCGCCATCTAGCGGCGGGTATGACCGGGGAGCTGTTTTTT. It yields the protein CASSRHLAAGMTGELFF.

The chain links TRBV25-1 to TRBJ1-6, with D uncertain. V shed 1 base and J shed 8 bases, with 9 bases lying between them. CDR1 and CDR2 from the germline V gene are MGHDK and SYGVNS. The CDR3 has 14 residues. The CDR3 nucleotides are TGTGCCAGCAGTGAATTAAACAGCTATTCACCCCTCCACTTT. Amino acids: CASSELNSYSPLHF.

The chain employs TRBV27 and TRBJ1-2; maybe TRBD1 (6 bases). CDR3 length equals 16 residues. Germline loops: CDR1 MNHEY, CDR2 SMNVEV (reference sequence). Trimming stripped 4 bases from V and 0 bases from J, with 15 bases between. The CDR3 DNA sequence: TGTGCCAGCAGTTCCCCTAGGACAGAAGCTAACTATGGCTACACCTTC. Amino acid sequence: CASSSPRTEANYGYTF.